Below, 21 T cell receptor beta chains from the same sample are listed, as sequenced in a study of T cell responses to AZD1222 COVID-19 vaccine. Generated by immunoSEQ multiplex PCR, the TCRdb table keeps only in-frame clones and is missing some. The sample records about 120,000 clones, roughly 88% being singletons. The material was peripheral blood, obtained 28 days after the second AZD1222 dose. The receptors stem from an adult who received the AZD1222 COVID-19 vaccine.

This clone was counted a few times. The V and J genes are TRBV6-5 and TRBJ2-7; 7 bases are shared with TRBD1. V was pared by 6 bases and J by 5 bases, with 4 bases of the junction left unmatched. Germline CDR1 reads MNHEY; CDR2 reads SVGAGI. This CDR3 has 12 amino acids. The CDR3 DNA is TGTGCCAGCAGCCTAGGACAGGACGAGCAGTACTTC. Amino acids: CASSLGQDEQYF.

The chain uses TRBV19 and TRBJ2-7; D may be TRBD1 or TRBD2 (5 bases each). The CDR3 length is 12 residues. Germline-derived CDR1 and CDR2 are LNHDA and SQIVND (reference sequence). V was cut by 9 bases and J by 1 base, with 10 bases left in between. The chain's CDR3 is CASRDGSYEQYF. CDR3 nucleotides: TGTGCCAGCAGGGACGGATCCTACGAGCAGTACTTC.

The chain recombines TRBV11-3 with TRBJ1-4; no clear D. Between the trimmed V and J ends, which lost 1 base and 4 bases, there was a span of 10 bases. The CDR3 consists of 15 residues. Looked up from germline, CDR1 is SGHNT and CDR2 is YENEEA. The CDR3 here is CASSLGDGINEKLFF. CDR3 coding DNA: TGTGCCAGCAGCTTAGGCGACGGCATTAATGAAAAACTGTTTTTT.

This clone was detected a few times. The rearrangement joins TRBV4-2 to TRBJ1-5; no clear D gene. The CDR3 has 15 amino acids. V lost 1 base to trimming and J lost 2 bases, with 9 bases between them. Germline lookup yields CDR1 LGHNA and CDR2 YNFKEQ. CDR3 nucleotides: TGTGCCAGCAGCCAAGGCCCCGTTGGCAATCAGCCCCAGCATTTT. Its translation: CASSQGPVGNQPQHF.

This chain connects TRBV19 to TRBJ2-4, with 9 bases that match TRBD2. This CDR3 has 15 amino acids. Looked up from germline, CDR1 is LNHDA and CDR2 is SQIVND (reference sequence). With V trimmed by 4 bases and J by 5 bases, 6 bases remained unmatched. CDR3 loop: CASSRRGGVENIQYF. In nucleotides, the CDR3 is TGTGCCAGTAGTAGGCGCGGGGGGGTGGAAAACATTCAGTACTTC.

The rearrangement links TRBV7-2 to TRBJ2-5; D remains unclear. Trimming left V 4 bases short and J 5 bases short, with 11 bases between. This CDR3 has 13 residues. Per the germline V gene, CDR1 is SGHTA and CDR2 is FQGNSA. The CDR3 reads CASSYGPIETQYF. CDR3 sequence (DNA): TGTGCCAGCAGCTATGGACCTATCGAGACCCAGTACTTC.

The V gene is TRBV6-5, the J gene TRBJ2-7; possibly TRBD1 for D (6 bases). Germline values: CDR1 MNHEY, CDR2 SVGAGI. V gave up 0 bases and J gave up 5 bases, with 14 bases separating them. The CDR3 consists of 15 residues. CDR3 DNA: TGTGCCAGCAGTTACTCGAACGCAGGGGACCACGAGCAGTACTTC. Protein sequence: CASSYSNAGDHEQYF.

The chain has TRBV10-1 and TRBJ1-1; unclear D gene. CDR3 length equals 14 residues. The V end was cut by 3 bases, the J end by 1 base, with 9 bases between. In germline, CDR1 is WNHNN, CDR2 SYGVQD (reference sequence). CDR3 nucleotide sequence: TGCGCCAGCAGTGAAGGACGGGGGAACACTGAAGCTTTCTTT. Its protein product is CASSEGRGNTEAFF.

This sequence joins TRBV28 and TRBJ2-1; tentatively, D is TRBD1 or TRBD2 (6 bases each). The V gene's germline CDR1 is MDHEN and CDR2 SYDVKM. This CDR3 region has 15 residues. V gave up 6 bases and J gave up 6 bases, with 18 bases separating them. The CDR3 coding sequence is TGTGCCAGCAGCCCAAAGGGGGGCTACCTCAATGAGCAGTTCTTC. Translating it yields CASSPKGGYLNEQFF.

The chain has TRBV29-1 and TRBJ2-7; D is perhaps TRBD1 or TRBD2 (5 bases each). Trimming shortened V by 1 base and J by 4 bases, and 11 bases separated the two germline ends. This CDR3 has 13 residues. CDR1 SQVTM and CDR2 ANQGSEA come from the germline V gene. The CDR3: CSVEGRWGYEQYF. In nucleotides, the CDR3 is TGCAGCGTTGAAGGCAGGTGGGGGTACGAGCAGTACTTC.

J is TRBJ1-5 and V is TRBV11-3; weak D call: TRBD1 (5 bases). Germline CDR1 and CDR2: SGHNT and YENEEA. The CDR3 contains 17 residues. V was trimmed by 0 bases and J by 0 bases, leaving 12 bases between them. DNA of the CDR3: TGTGCCAGCAGCTTAGACAGGGTGTTTTATAGCAATCAGCCCCAGCATTTT. Its protein product is CASSLDRVFYSNQPQHF.

CDR3 coding DNA: TGTGCCAGCAGTAGCGTCTCCACAGATACGCAGTATTTT. Translated: CASSSVSTDTQYF. V and J are TRBV6-4 and TRBJ2-3; D is unclear. V shed 5 bases and J shed 2 bases, with 8 bases lying between them. CDR1 MRHNA and CDR2 SNTAGT come from the germline V gene. This CDR3 contains 13 residues.

This clone came up a few times. This rearrangement joins TRBV5-1 to TRBJ2-7; D perhaps matches TRBD2 (6 bases). Germline lookup yields CDR1 SGHRS and CDR2 YFSETQ. Between the trimmed V and J ends, which lost 4 bases and 9 bases, there was a span of 17 bases. The CDR3 has 13 amino acids. In DNA, the CDR3 is TGCGCCAGCAGCCCAAGCTTCGGGGAGGCGCAGTACTTC. Protein product: CASSPSFGEAQYF.

This CDR3 is CASSPQGAPRTGELFF. The CDR3 DNA sequence: TGCGCCAGCAGCCCCCAGGGCGCCCCGCGCACCGGGGAGCTGTTTTTT. This chain uses TRBV5-1 with TRBJ2-2; weak D call: TRBD1 (5 bases). CDR3 length: 16 residues. The germline V gene has CDR1 SGHRS and CDR2 YFSETQ. Trimming cost V 4 bases and J 4 bases, with 17 bases left between them.

The CDR3 region has the DNA TGTGCCAGCAGCGGCTTTGACAAAATCGTTCTCTCCTACGAGCAGTACTTC. Translated: CASSGFDKIVLSYEQYF. The chain couples TRBV2 to TRBJ2-7, with D uncertain. Per the germline V gene, CDR1 is SNHLY and CDR2 is FYNNEI. Trimming took off 6 bases at V and 0 bases at J, with 21 bases between the two ends. CDR3 length: 17 residues.

V usage is TRBV20-1 and J usage is TRBJ2-6; 8 bases match TRBD1. V lost 3 bases, J lost 4 bases, and 11 bases stayed unmatched. This CDR3 has 17 residues. Germline CDR1 DFQATT, CDR2 SNEGSKA (reference sequence). The CDR3 DNA follows: TGCAGTGCTAGTAGGCCAGGGGGCGCGTTGGGGGCCAACGTCCTGACTTTC. Translation: CSASRPGGALGANVLTF.

The chain links TRBV6-5 to TRBJ2-1; D may correspond to TRBD1 or TRBD2 (6 bases each). Trimming pared 5 bases from V and 9 bases from J, leaving 8 bases between. Germline V gene sequence: CDR1 MNHEY, CDR2 SVGAGI. The CDR3 is 11 residues long. The CDR3 loop reads CASSRGPEQFF. The CDR3 DNA reads as TGTGCCAGCAGTCGGGGGCCTGAGCAGTTCTTC.

V usage is TRBV7-9 and J usage is TRBJ2-3, with D possibly called TRBD1 or TRBD2 (5 bases each). Trimming took off 3 bases at V and 5 bases at J, with 18 bases between the two ends. CDR3 length equals 16 residues. Germline CDR1 reads SEHNR; CDR2 reads FQNEAQ (reference sequence). The CDR3 DNA reads TGTGCCAGCAGCTTCTCTGGGGCGGGCGGAGTAGATACGCAGTATTTT. Translation gives CASSFSGAGGVDTQYF.

CDR3 nucleotide sequence: TGTGCCAGTGAGAGGACAGTGGGGGATGAAAAACTGTTTTTT. Its translation: CASERTVGDEKLFF. The chain joins TRBV6-5 to TRBJ1-4, with D possibly matching TRBD1 (6 bases). The V and J ends lost 9 bases and 6 bases respectively, with 17 bases between them. Germline values: CDR1 MNHEY, CDR2 SVGAGI. CDR3 length: 14 residues.

The rearrangement joins TRBV7-2 to TRBJ1-3; D remains ambiguous. Trimming cost V 1 base and J 0 bases, with 7 bases left between them. The CDR3 totals 15 residues. The V gene's germline CDR1 is SGHTA and CDR2 FQGNSA. CDR3 sequence reads: CASSLVGSSGNTIYF. The DNA of the CDR3 is TGTGCCAGCAGCTTAGTAGGCTCCTCTGGAAACACCATATATTTT.

The chain employs TRBV3-1 (or the pseudogene TRBV3-2) and TRBJ2-2; possibly TRBD1 for D (6 bases). The CDR3 extends over 15 amino acids. V gave up 3 bases and J gave up 5 bases, with 13 bases separating them. Germline CDR1 and CDR2: LGHDT and YNNKEL (reference sequence). The CDR3 DNA is TGTGCCAGCAGCCAGTCCTCTCAGGGGACCGGGGAGCTGTTTTTT. This codes for CASSQSSQGTGELFF.